The 3 T cell receptor beta chains presented below share a single source sample, sequenced in a study of T cell responses to AZD1222 COVID-19 vaccine. Sequenced by immunoSEQ multiplex PCR; TCRdb stores in-frame clones only, minus some. The sample records 99,000 or so clones, roughly 90% being singletons. This specimen was peripheral blood, taken on day 0 of AZD1222 vaccination. All receptors come from an adult in good health.

This clone was detected once. The V call is TRBV29-1, the J call TRBJ1-1; D remains unclear. The CDR3 has 11 residues. The germline CDR1 and CDR2 sequences are SQVTM and ANQGSEA. V was cut by 4 bases and J by 9 bases, with 12 bases left in between. The CDR3 sequence is CSVVVSRKAFF. Here the CDR3 DNA reads TGCAGCGTTGTAGTCAGCAGGAAAGCTTTCTTT.

This clone has only one observation. The chain carries TRBV6-2 or TRBV6-3 and TRBJ1-5; perhaps TRBD1 as D (5 bases). The CDR3 extends over 16 amino acids. Trimming removed 6 bases at V and 7 bases at J, with 22 bases between. Germline CDR1 MNHEY, CDR2 SVGEGT. CDR3 region: CASSFAGRPEGQPQHF. As DNA, the CDR3 is TGTGCCAGCAGCTTTGCGGGACGGCCGGAGGGCCAGCCCCAGCATTTT.

The V call is TRBV5-4, the J call TRBJ1-5; no firm D call. This CDR3 contains 16 residues. Deletions cut 5 bases from V and 1 base from J, with 16 bases between. Germline lookup yields CDR1 SGHNT and CDR2 YYREEE (reference sequence). CDR3: CASSPTPGSSNQPQHF. As DNA, the CDR3 is TGTGCCAGCAGTCCTACTCCAGGAAGCAGCAATCAGCCCCAGCATTTT.